This record covers a single TCR beta chain. Its specificity is not known. V lost 8 bases and J lost 5, with 18 bases in between. CDR3 length equals 14 residues. This sample stems from a study of T cells after yellow fever vaccination. Study-wide background: Fractions low in cell number were prepared with SMART-Seq v4 Ultra Low Input. Study results and caveats: Weaker in magnitude, the secondary response showed a faster peak on day 5 versus 15. Reappearance after the booster was seen for most primary-vaccination clones, at 96% CD4 and roughly 90% CD8.

Universal primer sites and UMIs were introduced during 5'RACE template-switching synthesis of TCR cDNA. MiXCR, applied by TCRdb to the 5' RACE reads, yields one record per CDR3 protein. The data show some 170,000 distinct CDR3 sequences, with about a tenth seen just once and 35% to 40% held by the top ten. The V call is TRBV12-3 or TRBV12-4, the J call TRBJ1-2; D is possibly TRBD1 (5 bases). This TCR came from a man in his late teens or twenties who received the YFV17D yellow fever vaccine. Sample: CD8+ T cells sorted from PBMCs, taken 45 days after the yellow fever booster vaccination. The CDR3 DNA sequence: TGTGCCAGCGGTTGGGGGACGGATCGGTATGGCTACACCTTC. This encodes CASGWGTDRYGYTF.